Reported below is one TCR beta chain. These data originate in a study of cytomegalovirus exposure and HLA in healthy donors. PCR was performed using 60 Vbeta and 13 Jbeta primers. Libraries were prepared by immunoSEQ multiplex PCR; TCRdb keeps only in-frame clonotypes and omits some of them. The data show fewer than 150,000 clones, with roughly 70% seen just once and 2.5% to 3.5% held by the top ten. The length of the CDR3 is 13 residues. Losses at the gene ends were 7 bases for V and 7 bases for J; bases not matched to a gene: 8. Germline CDR1 and CDR2: MDHEN and SYDVKM. The specimen sequenced was PBMCs. The chain joins TRBV28 to TRBJ1-1; 8 bases line up with TRBD1. This sequence originates from a man under 40 in good health and CMV-seronegative. The chain's CDR3 is CASTNRGNVEAFF. The DNA of the CDR3 is TGTGCCAGCACAAACAGGGGGAATGTTGAAGCTTTCTTT.